The 14 T cell receptor beta chains reported below all come from one sample, sequenced in a study of technical replicates of blood from several donors. Sequenced by immunoSEQ multiplex PCR; TCRdb stores in-frame clones only, minus some. The sample holds about 74,000 clones, roughly 94% seen once. Sequencing input: T cells isolated from PBMCs. The source of these receptors is a human donor in good health.

The chain employs TRBV6-5 and TRBJ1-3; D remains ambiguous. From germline, CDR1 is MNHEY and CDR2 SVGAGI. The CDR3 spans 15 residues. Trimming removed 0 bases from V and 2 bases from J, with 8 bases in between. CDR3 DNA: TGTGCCAGCAGTTACTCCCGGGGTACTGGAAACACCATATATTTT. This sequence encodes CASSYSRGTGNTIYF.

This sequence joins TRBV25-1 and TRBJ1-1, with TRBD1 as a possible D gene (5 bases). The germline CDR1 and CDR2 sequences are MGHDK and SYGVNS. The length of the CDR3 is 13 residues. Trimming cost V 4 bases and J 1 base, with 7 bases left between them. Written as DNA, the CDR3 is TGTGCCAGCAGTGGGAGGGGGAACACTGAAGCTTTCTTT. Amino acid sequence: CASSGRGNTEAFF.

The gene calls are TRBV20-1 and TRBJ1-1; no clear D. The ends were cut back, 0 bases at V and 7 bases at J, with 6 bases in the middle. Germline V lookup: CDR1 DFQATT, CDR2 SNEGSKA (reference sequence). The length of the CDR3 is 11 residues. In DNA form, the CDR3 reads TGCAGTGCTAGAGATCCCCGTGAAGCTTTCTTT. Translation: CSARDPREAFF.

V and J are TRBV10-2 and TRBJ2-3; D is perhaps TRBD2 (5 bases). V lost 4 bases and J 2 bases, leaving 10 bases between the germline ends. CDR1 is WSHSY, CDR2 SAAADI, per germline. The CDR3 extends over 14 amino acids. In DNA form, the CDR3 reads TGCGCCAGCAGTGTTGCGGGCCCCACAGATACGCAGTATTTT. Translating it yields CASSVAGPTDTQYF.

This clone has only one observation. The V gene is TRBV27, the J gene TRBJ1-5; D is unresolved. The germline gives CDR1 MNHEY, CDR2 SMNVEV (reference sequence). V lost 1 base and J 4 bases, leaving 17 bases between the germline ends. CDR3 length: 17 amino acids. The CDR3 sequence is CASSLWSGSGGNQPQHF. The CDR3 nucleotides are TGTGCCAGCAGTTTATGGTCTGGCAGTGGAGGGAATCAGCCCCAGCATTTT.

The CDR3 region is CASSHGPGTGNQPQHF. In DNA, the CDR3 is TGCGCCAGCAGCCATGGACCCGGGACAGGCAATCAGCCCCAGCATTTT. The V gene is TRBV4-1, the J gene TRBJ1-5; TRBD1 agrees at 7 bases. Germline CDR1 is MGHRA and CDR2 is YSYEKL. The CDR3 has 16 residues. Trimming took 3 bases from V and 2 from J; bases not matched to a gene: 7.

The rearrangement uses TRBV7-8 and TRBJ2-7; D call uncertain. CDR3 length: 14 amino acids. Germline values: CDR1 SGHVS, CDR2 FQNEAQ. Trimming cost V 2 bases and J 2 bases, with 10 bases left between them. The CDR3 DNA is TGTGCCAGCAGCTTACGTTTTACGGCCTACGAGCAGTACTTC. Protein: CASSLRFTAYEQYF.

V usage is TRBV7-2 and J usage is TRBJ2-7, with D perhaps matching TRBD1 (5 bases). Trimming took 2 bases from V and 5 from J, leaving 19 bases between them. The CDR3 consists of 16 residues. Germline-derived CDR1 and CDR2 are SGHTA and FQGNSA. CDR3 nucleotides: TGTGCCAGCAGCTTACCCGCGGATGGGGCCAAGGACGAGCAGTACTTC. Translated: CASSLPADGAKDEQYF.

The V gene is TRBV25-1, the J gene TRBJ2-7; the match to TRBD1 covers 8 bases. V was clipped by 7 bases and J by 5 bases; unmatched bases: 4. Germline assignment: CDR1 MGHDK and CDR2 SYGVNS. The CDR3 has 12 amino acids. As DNA, the CDR3 is TGTGCCAGCAACAGGGGGTACGACGAGCAGTACTTC. This encodes CASNRGYDEQYF.

The CDR3 DNA is TGTGCCAGCAGTGACACTTGGTCGGAGACCCAGTACTTC. Its translation: CASSDTWSETQYF. J is TRBJ2-5 and V is TRBV6-1; D gene unclear. The length of the CDR3 is 13 residues. Trimming stripped 3 bases from V and 5 bases from J, with 10 bases between. CDR1 and CDR2 (germline): MNHNS, SASEGT.

The chain employs TRBV9 and TRBJ1-1; D gene unclear. Trimming left V 0 bases short and J 0 bases short, with 9 bases between. This CDR3 is 15 amino acids long. Looked up from germline, CDR1 is SGDLS and CDR2 is YYNGEE. CDR3 DNA: TGTGCCAGCAGCGTAGTAGAAGTCGTGAACACTGAAGCTTTCTTT. Translating gives CASSVVEVVNTEAFF.

The CDR3 nucleotides are TGTGCCAGTCTATCAATCCAGAACACTGAAGCTTTCTTT. Translated, it gives CASLSIQNTEAFF. The chain joins TRBV19 to TRBJ1-1; D is undetermined. The CDR3 runs 13 residues. V was clipped by 8 bases and J by 1 base, with 11 bases between them. The germline CDR1 and CDR2 sequences are LNHDA and SQIVND (reference sequence).

The chain carries TRBV7-6 and TRBJ2-5, with D possibly TRBD1 on 6 matching bases. The ends were cut back, 3 bases at V and 6 bases at J, with 26 bases in the middle. Germline CDR1 reads SGHVS; CDR2 reads FNYEAQ. The CDR3 totals 18 residues. This CDR3 is CASSFSQAGAGELKTQYF. The CDR3 nucleotides read TGTGCCAGCAGCTTTTCCCAGGCCGGGGCAGGGGAGCTGAAGACCCAGTACTTC.

The V and J genes are TRBV9 and TRBJ2-7; the match to TRBD1 covers 11 bases. J lost 5 bases, V lost 0 bases, and 7 bases had no gene match. The CDR3 contains 16 residues. Germline V gene data show CDR1 as SGDLS and CDR2 as YYNGEE. The CDR3 DNA reads as TGTGCCAGCAGCGTAGGTGGACAGGGGGCGAGGCACGAGCAGTACTTC. It yields the protein CASSVGGQGARHEQYF.